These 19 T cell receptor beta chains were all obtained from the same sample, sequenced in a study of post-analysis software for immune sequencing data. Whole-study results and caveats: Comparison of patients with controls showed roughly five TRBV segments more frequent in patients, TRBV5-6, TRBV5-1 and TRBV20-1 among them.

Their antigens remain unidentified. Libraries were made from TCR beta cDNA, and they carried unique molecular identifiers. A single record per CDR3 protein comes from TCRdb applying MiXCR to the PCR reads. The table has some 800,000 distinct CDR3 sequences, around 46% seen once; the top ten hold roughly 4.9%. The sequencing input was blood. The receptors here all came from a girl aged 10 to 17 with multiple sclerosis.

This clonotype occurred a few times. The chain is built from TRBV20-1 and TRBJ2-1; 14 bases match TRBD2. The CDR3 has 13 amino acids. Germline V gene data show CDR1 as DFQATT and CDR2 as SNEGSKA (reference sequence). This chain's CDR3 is CSGGLAGVVEQFF. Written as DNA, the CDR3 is TGCAGCGGGGGACTAGCGGGAGTCGTTGAGCAGTTCTTC.

The CDR3 loop reads CASSPETPKDTQYF. In DNA, the CDR3 is TGTGCCAGCAGTCCCGAGACTCCTAAAGATACGCAGTATTTT. V is TRBV28 and J is TRBJ2-3, with D unresolved. Germline V gene lookup returns CDR1 MDHEN and CDR2 SYDVKM. V lost 5 bases, J lost 5 bases, and 14 bases lay in between. The CDR3 extends over 14 amino acids.

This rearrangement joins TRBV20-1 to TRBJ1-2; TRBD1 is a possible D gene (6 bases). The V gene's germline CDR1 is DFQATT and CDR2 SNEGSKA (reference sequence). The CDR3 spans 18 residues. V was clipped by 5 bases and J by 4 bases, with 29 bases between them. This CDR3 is CSAPQTGGLRGGSYGYTF. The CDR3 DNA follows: TGCAGTGCTCCGCAAACTGGGGGGCTTCGGGGCGGAAGCTATGGCTACACCTTC.

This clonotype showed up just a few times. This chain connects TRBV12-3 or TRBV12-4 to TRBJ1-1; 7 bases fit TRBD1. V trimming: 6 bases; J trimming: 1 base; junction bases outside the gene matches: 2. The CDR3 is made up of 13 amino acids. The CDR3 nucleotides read TGTGCCAGCAGAGGGGACAGGAACACTGAAGCTTTCTTT. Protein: CASRGDRNTEAFF.

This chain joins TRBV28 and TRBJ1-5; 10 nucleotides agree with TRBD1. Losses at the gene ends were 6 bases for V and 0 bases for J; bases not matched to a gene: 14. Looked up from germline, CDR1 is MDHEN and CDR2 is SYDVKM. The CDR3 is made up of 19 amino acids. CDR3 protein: CASRELVGTGDFSNQPQHF. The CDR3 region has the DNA TGTGCCAGCAGAGAACTAGTCGGGACAGGGGACTTTAGCAATCAGCCCCAGCATTTT.

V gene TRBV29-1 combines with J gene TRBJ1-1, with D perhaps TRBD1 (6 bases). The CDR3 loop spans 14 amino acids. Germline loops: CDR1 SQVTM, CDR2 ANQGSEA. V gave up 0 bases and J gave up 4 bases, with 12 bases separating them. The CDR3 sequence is CSVEEKGVGTEAFF. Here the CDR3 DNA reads TGCAGCGTTGAAGAGAAGGGGGTCGGCACTGAAGCTTTCTTT.

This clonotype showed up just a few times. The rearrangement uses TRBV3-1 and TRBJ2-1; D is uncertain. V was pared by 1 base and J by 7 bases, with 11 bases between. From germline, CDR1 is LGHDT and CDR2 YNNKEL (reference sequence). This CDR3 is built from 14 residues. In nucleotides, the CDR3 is TGTGCCAGCAGCCAAGGAATGGAGCTTAATGAGCAGTTCTTC. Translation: CASSQGMELNEQFF.

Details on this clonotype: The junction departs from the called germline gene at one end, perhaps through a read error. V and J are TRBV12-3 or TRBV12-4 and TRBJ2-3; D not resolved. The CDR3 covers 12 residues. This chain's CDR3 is CASSFEADTEYF. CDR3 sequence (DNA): TGTGCCAGCAGCTTCGAGGCAGATACGGAGTATTTT.

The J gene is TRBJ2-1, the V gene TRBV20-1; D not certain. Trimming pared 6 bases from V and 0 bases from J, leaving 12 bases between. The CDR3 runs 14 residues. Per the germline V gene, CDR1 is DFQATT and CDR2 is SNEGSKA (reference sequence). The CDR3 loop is CSAPARSSYNEQFF. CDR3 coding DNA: TGCAGTGCCCCGGCCCGGAGCTCCTACAATGAGCAGTTCTTC.

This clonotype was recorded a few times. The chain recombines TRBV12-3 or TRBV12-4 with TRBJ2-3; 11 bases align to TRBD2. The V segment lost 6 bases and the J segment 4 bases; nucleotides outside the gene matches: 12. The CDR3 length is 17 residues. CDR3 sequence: CASSQSTSGSWADTQYF. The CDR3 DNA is TGTGCCAGCAGCCAATCAACTAGCGGGAGTTGGGCAGATACGCAGTATTTT.

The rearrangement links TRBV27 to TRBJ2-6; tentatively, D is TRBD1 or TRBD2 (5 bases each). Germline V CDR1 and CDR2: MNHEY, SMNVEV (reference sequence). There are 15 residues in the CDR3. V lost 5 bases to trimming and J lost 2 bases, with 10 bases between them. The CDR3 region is CASSLGDPGANVLTF. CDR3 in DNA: TGTGCCAGCAGTCTTGGGGACCCTGGGGCCAACGTCCTGACTTTC.

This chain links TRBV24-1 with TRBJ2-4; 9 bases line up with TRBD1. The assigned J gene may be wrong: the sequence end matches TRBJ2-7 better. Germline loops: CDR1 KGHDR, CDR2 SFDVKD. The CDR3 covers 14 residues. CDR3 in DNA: TGTGCCACCAGTGATTGGAGGACAGGGGACGAGCAGTACTTC. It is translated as CATSDWRTGDEQYF.

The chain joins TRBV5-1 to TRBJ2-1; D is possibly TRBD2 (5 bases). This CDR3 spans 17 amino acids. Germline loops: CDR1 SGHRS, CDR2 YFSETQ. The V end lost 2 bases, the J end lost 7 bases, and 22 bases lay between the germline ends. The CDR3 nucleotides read TGCGCCAGCAGCTTAGGAACTGGACTGGCCTCGGGGAATGAGCAGTTCTTC. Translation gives CASSLGTGLASGNEQFF.

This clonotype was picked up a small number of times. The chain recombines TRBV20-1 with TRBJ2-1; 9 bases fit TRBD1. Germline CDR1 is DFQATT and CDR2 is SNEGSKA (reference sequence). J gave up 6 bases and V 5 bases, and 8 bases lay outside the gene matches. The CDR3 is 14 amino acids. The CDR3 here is CSAPGQGISNEQFF. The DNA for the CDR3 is TGCAGTGCTCCGGGACAGGGTATCAGCAATGAGCAGTTCTTC.

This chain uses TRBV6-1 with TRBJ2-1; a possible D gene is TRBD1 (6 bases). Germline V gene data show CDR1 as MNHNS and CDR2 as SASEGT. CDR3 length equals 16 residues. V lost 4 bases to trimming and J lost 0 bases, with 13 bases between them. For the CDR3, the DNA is TGTGCCAGCAGTGGGAACAGGGAACTCTCCTACAATGAGCAGTTCTTC. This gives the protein CASSGNRELSYNEQFF.

As DNA, the CDR3 is TGCAGTGCTAGAGGCGGGAGGGGCTACAATGAGCAGTTCTTC. It yields the protein CSARGGRGYNEQFF. The chain recombines TRBV20-1 with TRBJ2-1, with 9 bases that match TRBD2. The CDR3 runs to 14 residues. Germline CDR1 reads DFQATT; CDR2 reads SNEGSKA (reference sequence). The V segment lost 1 base and the J segment 3 bases; nucleotides outside the gene matches: 1.

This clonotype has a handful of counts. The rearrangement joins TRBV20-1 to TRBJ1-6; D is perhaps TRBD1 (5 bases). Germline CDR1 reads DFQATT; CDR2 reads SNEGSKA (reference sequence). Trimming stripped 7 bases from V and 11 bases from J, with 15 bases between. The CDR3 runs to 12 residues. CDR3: CSVRAGTTPLHF. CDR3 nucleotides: TGCAGTGTCAGGGCAGGGACGACACCCCTCCACTTT.

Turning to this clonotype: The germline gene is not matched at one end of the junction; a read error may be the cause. The CDR3 region is CASNLGSGANVLTF. The CDR3 DNA follows: TGCGCCAGCAACTTGGGGAGTGGGGCCAACGTCCTGACTTTC. The chain carries TRBV5-1 and TRBJ2-6, with D maybe TRBD2 (5 bases). Germline CDR1 is SGHRS and CDR2 is YFSETQ. This CDR3 contains 14 residues.

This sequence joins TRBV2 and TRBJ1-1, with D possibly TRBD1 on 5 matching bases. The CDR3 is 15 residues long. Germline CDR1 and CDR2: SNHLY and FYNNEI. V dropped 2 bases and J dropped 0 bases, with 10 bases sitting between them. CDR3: CASSEWGTLNTEAFF. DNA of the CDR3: TGTGCCAGCAGTGAATGGGGGACCCTGAACACTGAAGCTTTCTTT.